Detailed here is one TCR beta chain. What it binds is not known. One entry per CDR3 protein results from TCRdb running MiXCR on the multiplex PCR reads. The sample comprises approximately 11,000 distinct CDR3 sequences, 53% of which are singletons, and roughly 36% rests with the top ten. This entry belongs to a study of breast tumors, draining lymph nodes, adjacent tissues. Whole-study findings and limits: Luminal-like breast cancer showed significantly greater tumor-nontumor repertoire similarity than basal-like breast cancer did. Tumor TCR diversity was below lymph nodes but above nontumor tissue.

V lost 5 bases to trimming and J lost 0 bases, with 6 bases between them. The CDR3 runs 13 residues. Germline loops: CDR1 SGHTA, CDR2 FQGNSA. The receptor's source is a female donor with breast cancer. Some clones in this sample may be carry-over from other donors' samples. The sequenced sample consisted of breast tumor tissue. This chain links TRBV7-2 with TRBJ2-3; D gene unclear. DNA for the CDR3: TGTGCCAGCAGCGGCAGCAGCACAGATACGCAGTATTTT. Residues: CASSGSSTDTQYF.